The 9 T cell receptor beta chains listed next were all sequenced from one sample in a study of graft-versus-host responses after intestinal transplantation. Method: immunoSEQ multiplex PCR; TCRdb's copy keeps in-frame clones and lacks some. This table holds 90,000 to 100,000 clones, around 86% found once. Sequenced material: PBMCs, taken 255 days after intestinal transplant. The receptors derive from a human patient who received an intestinal transplant, so some T cells may come from the graft donor.

This clone was seen a few times. The chain uses TRBV11-3 and TRBJ2-1; 10 bases are shared with TRBD2. J lost 3 bases, V lost 1 base, and 6 bases had no gene match. Looked up from germline, CDR1 is SGHNT and CDR2 is YENEEA. The CDR3 is 17 amino acids. The CDR3 region is CASSLGRTSGLYNEQFF. CDR3 nucleotide sequence: TGTGCCAGCAGCTTAGGCCGGACTAGCGGCCTCTACAATGAGCAGTTCTTC.

The chain couples TRBV2 to TRBJ2-3; D is perhaps TRBD1 (7 bases). Germline CDR1 and CDR2: SNHLY and FYNNEI. Trimming left V 6 bases short and J 2 bases short, with 18 bases between. There are 16 residues in the CDR3. The CDR3 DNA sequence: TGTGCCAGCAGGACACACAGGGGAGGAAACACAGATACGCAGTATTTT. Its protein product is CASRTHRGGNTDTQYF.

V is TRBV28 and J is TRBJ2-7, with 7 bases identical to TRBD2. Trimming cost V 8 bases and J 4 bases; bases outside gene matches: 11. This CDR3 is 14 amino acids long. Germline CDR1 reads MDHEN; CDR2 reads SYDVKM. The DNA of the CDR3 is TGTGCCAGCGCCCCGGGGCGGGAGAAGTACGAGCAGTACTTC. This gives the protein CASAPGREKYEQYF.

The chain recombines TRBV19 with TRBJ1-4; D perhaps matches TRBD1 (5 bases). V was pared by 4 bases and J by 0 bases, with 9 bases between. The CDR3 contains 15 residues. Per germline, CDR1 LNHDA and CDR2 SQIVND (reference sequence). The CDR3 protein is CASSRGYSTNEKLFF. DNA for the CDR3: TGTGCCAGTAGTAGGGGGTATTCAACTAATGAAAAACTGTTTTTT.

This clone showed up just once. The chain employs TRBV5-1 and TRBJ2-1; the match to TRBD2 covers 10 bases. The J segment lost 3 bases and the V segment lost 0 bases, leaving 3 bases of the junction unmatched. In germline, CDR1 is SGHRS, CDR2 YFSETQ. The CDR3 is 16 amino acids. CDR3 in amino acids: CASSLAVAGGYNEQFF. Here the CDR3 DNA reads TGCGCCAGCAGCTTGGCGGTAGCGGGGGGCTACAATGAGCAGTTCTTC. The variable domain in full, completed from reference TRBV5-1 and TRBJ2-1, reads KAGVTQTPRYLIKTRGQQVTLSCSPISGHRSVSWYQQTPGQGLQFLFEYFSETQRNKGNFPGRFSGRQFSNSRSEMNVSTLELGDSALYLCASSLAVAGGYNEQFFGPGTRLTVL.

The rearrangement uses TRBV11-3 and TRBJ2-2; a weak D match, TRBD2 (5 bases). Germline-derived CDR1 and CDR2 are SGHNT and YENEEA. CDR3 length: 14 residues. Trimming removed 5 bases from V and 6 bases from J, with 13 bases in between. CDR3 protein: CASSGAAYAGELFF. CDR3 in DNA: TGTGCCAGCAGCGGAGCGGCGTACGCCGGGGAGCTGTTTTTT.

The chain joins TRBV15 to TRBJ2-6; no firm D call. Germline loops: CDR1 LNHNV, CDR2 YYDKDF (reference sequence). CDR3 length equals 16 residues. V was pared by 0 bases and J by 0 bases, with 6 bases between. The DNA for the CDR3 is TGTGCCACCAGCAGAGATCTGAGCTCTGGGGCCAACGTCCTGACTTTC. Amino acids: CATSRDLSSGANVLTF.

The chain joins TRBV6-5 to TRBJ1-4, with TRBD1 matching over 9 bases. CDR1 is MNHEY and CDR2 is SVGAGI in the germline V gene. With V trimmed by 4 bases and J by 5 bases, 2 bases remained unmatched. This CDR3 is built from 14 residues. CDR3 residues: CASSWTGVNEKLFF. The CDR3 DNA reads as TGTGCCAGCAGTTGGACAGGGGTAAATGAAAAACTGTTTTTT.

This rearrangement joins TRBV6-5 to TRBJ2-7; TRBD2 matches at 8 bases. Germline V gene data show CDR1 as MNHEY and CDR2 as SVGAGI. The CDR3 runs to 14 residues. The V and J ends lost 8 bases and 2 bases, in that order; junction bases with no gene match: 8. The CDR3 loop reads CASFPSGSPYEQYF. The CDR3 DNA sequence: TGTGCCAGCTTTCCGAGCGGGAGCCCCTACGAGCAGTACTTC.